Listed below are T cell receptor beta chains from one sample, sequenced in a study of blood T cell repertoires in COVID-19. Sequenced by immunoSEQ multiplex PCR; TCRdb stores in-frame clones only, minus some. Among 50,000 to 70,000 clones listed, about 76% were seen once. Sequenced input: peripheral blood. These receptors came from a man between 50 and 59 years old with active or convalescent COVID-19. The CDR3 runs from the conserved cysteine through the conserved F or W. A D gene is named only where the DNA matches it firmly. Expanded clones get a size class; other rows say once, few or many, or leave the size out.

once,TRBJ1-2,NA,TRBV3-1/TRBV3-2,CASSLGGGLNYGYTF,TGTGCCAGCAGCCTTGGTGGGGGCCTTAACTATGGCTACACCTTC
NA,TRBJ1-2,NA,TRBV2,CASSVENYGYTF,TGTGCCAGCAGTGTGGAGAACTATGGCTACACCTTC
NA,TRBJ2-7,NA,TRBV5-1,CASSSDSLLEQYF,TGCGCCAGCAGCTCTGACAGTCTACTCGAGCAGTACTTC
once,TRBJ1-1,NA,TRBV21-1,CASISSNRRQETEAFF,TGTGCCAGCATCAGCTCTAATCGGAGGCAAGAGACTGAAGCTTTCTTT
NA,TRBJ2-5,NA,TRBV7-2,CASSYPGAVTQYF,TGTGCCAGCAGCTACCCTGGGGCTGTGACCCAGTACTTC
NA,TRBJ2-1,NA,TRBV10-3,CAISELGYNEQFF,TGTGCCATCAGTGAGCTAGGCTACAATGAGCAGTTCTTC
NA,TRBJ1-5,NA,TRBV29-1,CSVPRTYHNQPQHF,TGCAGCGTTCCCCGGACTTATCACAATCAGCCCCAGCATTTT
NA,TRBJ2-1,NA,TRBV30,CAWSDGTRNEQFF,TGTGCCTGGAGTGATGGGACTCGCAATGAGCAGTTCTTC
once,TRBJ2-7,NA,TRBV6-1,CASSEGRGFTYEQYF,TGTGCCAGCAGTGAGGGGCGGGGATTCACCTACGAGCAGTACTTC
few,TRBJ1-2,NA,TRBV5-1,CASSLRTEHGYTF,TGCGCCAGCAGCTTGAGGACAGAACATGGCTACACCTTC
NA,TRBJ1-1,NA,TRBV5-4,CASSFRPQGTEAFF,TGTGCCAGCAGCTTCAGACCCCAGGGCACTGAAGCTTTCTTT
NA,TRBJ2-2,NA,TRBV10-2,CASLRQLNTGELFF,TGCGCCAGCCTTCGACAGTTGAACACCGGGGAGCTGTTTTTT
NA,TRBJ2-7,TRBD1,TRBV19,CASSLRTGGVYEQYF,TGTGCCAGTAGTCTTAGGACAGGGGGCGTCTACGAGCAGTACTTC